This TCR beta chain was recovered during a study of T cell responses to AZD1222 COVID-19 vaccine. Study results and caveats: Donors in the cohort were predominantly white British and more often female, and clonal diversity was possibly underestimated. Without day 14 samples, only post-peak T cell repertoires were studied. AZD1222 recipients seropositive at baseline numbered only 5 to 7.

CDR1 and CDR2 (germline): KGHDR, SFDVKD. V was cut by 0 bases and J by 5 bases, with 14 bases left in between. The CDR3 runs to 16 residues. Turning to this clone: The antigen is undetermined.

Pooled in the analysis were second doses at about 4 or about 12 weeks. TCRdb's table, derived via immunoSEQ multiplex PCR, lists solely in-frame clones and lacks some. The table shows about 81,000 clones, with 90% occurring only once. This specimen consisted of peripheral blood, obtained 28 days after the second AZD1222 dose. The origin of this receptor is an adult who received the AZD1222 COVID-19 vaccine. The rearrangement uses TRBV24-1 and TRBJ2-3; the D gene is possibly TRBD1 (6 bases). The CDR3 nucleotides are TGTGCCACCAGTGATTTGGACAGGTCGCAAAAAGATACGCAGTATTTT. It specifies CATSDLDRSQKDTQYF.